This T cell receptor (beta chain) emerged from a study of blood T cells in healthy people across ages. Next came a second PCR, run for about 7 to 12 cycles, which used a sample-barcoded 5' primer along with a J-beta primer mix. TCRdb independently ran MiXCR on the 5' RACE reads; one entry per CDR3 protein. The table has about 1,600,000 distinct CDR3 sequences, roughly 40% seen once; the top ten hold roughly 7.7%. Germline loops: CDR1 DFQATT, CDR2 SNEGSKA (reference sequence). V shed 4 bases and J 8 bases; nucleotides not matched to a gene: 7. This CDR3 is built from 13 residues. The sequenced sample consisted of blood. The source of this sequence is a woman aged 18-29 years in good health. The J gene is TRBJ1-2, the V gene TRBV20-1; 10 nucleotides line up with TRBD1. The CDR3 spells CSATVLTGGGYTF. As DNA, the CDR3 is TGCAGTGCTACAGTCCTGACAGGGGGCGGCTACACCTTC.